Below are 14 T cell receptor beta chains sequenced from a single sample in a study of immune evolution from preneoplasia to lung adenocarcinoma. Clones were sequenced by immunoSEQ multiplex PCR, and TCRdb holds only the in-frame ones, with some missing. Of about 8,300 clones listed, around 85% are singletons. Material: FFPE invasive lung adenocarcinoma tissue. These receptors all stem from a person aged 50 or older with lung adenocarcinoma.

This chain links TRBV4-2 with TRBJ2-5; 8 positions match TRBD1. After removal of 0 bases from V and 0 bases from J, the junction contained 9 bases not matched to a gene. This CDR3 has 18 residues. Germline CDR1 is LGHNA and CDR2 is YNFKEQ. The chain's CDR3 is CASSQDLSGGRNQETQYF. As DNA, the CDR3 is TGTGCCAGCAGCCAAGATTTGTCAGGGGGCCGAAACCAAGAGACCCAGTACTTC.

This clone was counted a few times. The chain links TRBV15 to TRBJ1-4; possibly TRBD1 for D (6 bases). From germline, CDR1 is LNHNV and CDR2 YYDKDF (reference sequence). The CDR3 sequence is 14 residues long. Trimming shortened V by 0 bases and J by 8 bases, and 10 bases separated the two germline ends. The CDR3 coding sequence is TGTGCCACCAGCAGAGACAGGGGTAGAGAAAAACTGTTTTTT. Its protein product is CATSRDRGREKLFF.

About this clone itself: One end of the junction does not line up with germline, which may come from a read error. J is TRBJ2-7 and V is TRBV7-9; 9 nucleotides align to TRBD1. Looked up from germline, CDR1 is SEHNR and CDR2 is FQNEAQ (reference sequence). This CDR3 comprises 14 residues. CDR3 bases: TGTGCCAGCAGCTCCTGGGACAGGGCCTCGAGCAGGCACTTC. As protein: CASSSWDRASSRHF.

This clone has only a few counts. This chain connects TRBV6-6 to TRBJ1-2, with D possibly being TRBD1 (6 bases). Germline lookup yields CDR1 MNHNY and CDR2 SVGAGI (reference sequence). This CDR3 comprises 13 residues. Trimming shortened V by 6 bases and J by 6 bases, and 14 bases separated the two germline ends. The CDR3 region has the DNA TGTGCCAGCAGGAAACGACAGGCCGATGGCTACACCTTC. Translating gives CASRKRQADGYTF.

The genes are TRBV4-1 and TRBJ2-7; 10 nucleotides agree with TRBD1. Germline assignment: CDR1 MGHRA and CDR2 YSYEKL. With 3 bases clipped from V and 3 bases from J, the junction kept 8 bases outside the gene matches. The CDR3 sequence is 16 residues long. The CDR3 sequence is CASSQARTGGVYEQYF. CDR3 nucleotide sequence: TGCGCCAGCAGCCAGGCCAGGACAGGGGGGGTCTACGAGCAGTACTTC.

The genes are TRBV4-1 and TRBJ2-1; the D gene is possibly TRBD2 (5 bases). CDR1 MGHRA and CDR2 YSYEKL come from the germline V gene. The CDR3 covers 16 residues. Trimming took off 0 bases at V and 1 base at J, with 10 bases between the two ends. The CDR3 DNA sequence: TGCGCCAGCAGCCAAGACGACGGGAAGTCCTACAATGAGCAGTTCTTC. Protein product: CASSQDDGKSYNEQFF.

This clone appeared once. This rearrangement joins TRBV5-4 to TRBJ2-5; D is uncertain. Between the trimmed V and J ends, which lost 0 bases and 4 bases, there was a span of 22 bases. Germline values: CDR1 SGHNT, CDR2 YYREEE (reference sequence). The CDR3 is 18 amino acids. The CDR3 region has the DNA TGTGCCAGCAGCTTGGAGGTTTCTGGAATGGAAACCTTAGAGACCCAGTACTTC. The encoded protein is CASSLEVSGMETLETQYF.

The rearrangement links TRBV6-1 to TRBJ2-5, with D possibly matching TRBD1 (6 bases). The V gene lost 8 bases and the J gene lost 0 bases, with 16 bases spanning the gap. This CDR3 spans 15 amino acids. From germline, CDR1 is MNHNS and CDR2 SASEGT. CDR3 amino acids: CASFPGQGNQETQYF. The CDR3 DNA is TGTGCCAGCTTCCCGGGTCAGGGGAACCAAGAGACCCAGTACTTC.

This chain joins TRBV19 and TRBJ1-3; perhaps TRBD1 as D (6 bases). This CDR3 is 15 amino acids long. Germline V CDR1 and CDR2: LNHDA, SQIVND (reference sequence). V lost 6 bases and J 7 bases, leaving 19 bases between the germline ends. CDR3 bases: TGTGCCAGTAGACCTGGGTCGGCTCAGGGGAACACCATATATTTT. Its translation is CASRPGSAQGNTIYF.

In its sample, this clone was seen once. The CDR3 here is CASSSQVSNQPQHF. The CDR3 coding sequence is TGTGCCAGTAGTAGCCAGGTTAGCAATCAGCCCCAGCATTTT. The V and J genes are TRBV19 and TRBJ1-5; D remains ambiguous. Trimming left V 4 bases short and J 0 bases short, with 7 bases between. This CDR3 spans 14 amino acids. Per germline, CDR1 LNHDA and CDR2 SQIVND (reference sequence).

This clone was seen a few times. The rearrangement uses TRBV7-9 and TRBJ2-1, with a tentative D call TRBD2 (6 bases). V was clipped by 5 bases and J by 12 bases, with 20 bases between them. The CDR3 is 14 amino acids. The V gene's germline CDR1 is SEHNR and CDR2 FQNEAQ (reference sequence). CDR3 sequence reads: CASSVVLAPGGQFF. CDR3 in DNA: TGTGCCAGCAGCGTCGTACTAGCACCCGGCGGGCAGTTCTTC.

The rearrangement uses TRBV18 and TRBJ1-5; 9 nucleotides agree with TRBD1. Germline CDR1 KGHSH, CDR2 LQKENI. The CDR3 consists of 18 residues. J was trimmed by 5 bases and V by 4 bases; bases with no gene match: 15. The CDR3 loop is CASSQRGGATGGYQPQHF. DNA of the CDR3: TGTGCCAGCTCACAAAGAGGAGGGGCGACAGGGGGATATCAGCCCCAGCATTTT.

This chain joins TRBV9 and TRBJ2-7; no reliable D call. CDR1 is SGDLS and CDR2 is YYNGEE in the germline V gene. Trimming removed 1 base at V and 0 bases at J, with 8 bases between. This CDR3 spans 14 amino acids. This CDR3 reads CASSVRGNSYEQYF. As DNA, the CDR3 is TGTGCCAGCAGCGTACGTGGGAACTCCTACGAGCAGTACTTC. Complete variable domain (other parts from reference TRBV9 and TRBJ2-7): DSGVTQTPKHLITATGQRVTLRCSPRSGDLSVYWYQQSLDQGLQFLIQYYNGEERAKGNILERFSAQQFPDLHSELNLSSLELGDSALYFCASSVRGNSYEQYFGPGTRLTVT.

V gene TRBV14 combines with J gene TRBJ2-1; the D is unclear. The germline V gene has CDR1 SGHDN and CDR2 FVKESK. This CDR3 has 13 amino acids. V lost 2 bases to trimming and J lost 7 bases, with 9 bases between them. The CDR3 DNA is TGTGCCAGCAGCCAATATATAGCAAATGAGCAGTTCTTC. Its protein product is CASSQYIANEQFF. Supplemented by reference TRBV14 and TRBJ2-1, the full variable domain reads EAGVTQFPSHSVIEKGQTVTLRCDPISGHDNLYWYRRVMGKEIKFLLHFVKESKQDESGMPNNRFLAERTGGTYSTLKVQPAELEDSGVYFCASSQYIANEQFFGPGTRLTVL.